This T cell receptor beta chain was captured by sequencing in a study of chemoradiotherapy in HPV16-positive cancers. Findings and caveats of the study: Only a couple of HPV16-positive patients supplied the functional HPV-specificity definition.

With regard to this clone: Its specificity is unknown.

Sequencing was performed with immunoSEQ multiplex PCR; in TCRdb, only in-frame clones are kept and a portion is missing. The sample carries approximately 8,200 clones, 55% to 80% recorded once. This receptor was identified in a human donor with HPV-associated anogenital cancer. Specimen collection occurred from a patient who underwent chemoradiotherapy.

As DNA, the CDR3 is TGTGCCAGCAGCCTAAACCCGACAGTATTCTATGGCTACACCTTC. This codes for CASSLNPTVFYGYTF. The chain has TRBV2 and TRBJ1-2, with a weak D call TRBD1 (5 bases). The CDR3 sequence is 15 residues long. Trimming shortened V by 6 bases and J by 4 bases, and 18 bases separated the two germline ends. Germline V gives CDR1 SNHLY, CDR2 FYNNEI.